The entry below describes one TCR beta chain. Its antigen is undetermined. Trimming cost V 4 bases and J 4 bases; bases outside gene matches: 2. Germline loops: CDR1 SGHDN, CDR2 FVKESK. CDR3 length: 14 residues. This entry belongs to a study of CD8 T cells in ankylosing spondylitis. The study's findings and limits: Clones linked to disease were reported to show significant enrichment in matched ankylosing spondylitis synovial fluid. Clones linked to the disease showed a CD8+ phenotype. They occurred at relatively low frequencies in peripheral blood. Ankylosing spondylitis blood seemed to carry a telltale TCR beta motif made of seven or eight highly homologous variants.

Preparation of TCR beta libraries was done by quantitative 5'-RACE with molecular barcodes. TCRdb reanalysed the 5' RACE reads using MiXCR and keeps one entry per CDR3 protein. The data contain about 540,000 distinct CDR3 sequences, 9.5% to 15% of them singletons. V and J are TRBV14 and TRBJ2-5, with TRBD2 matching 11 bases. The sequence derives from a male donor with ankylosing spondylitis. Input material: blood, either unsorted or a sorted T cell fraction (not recorded which). The CDR3 reads CASSLGLAVETQYF. Here the CDR3 DNA reads TGTGCCAGCAGCCTGGGACTAGCGGTAGAGACCCAGTACTTC.